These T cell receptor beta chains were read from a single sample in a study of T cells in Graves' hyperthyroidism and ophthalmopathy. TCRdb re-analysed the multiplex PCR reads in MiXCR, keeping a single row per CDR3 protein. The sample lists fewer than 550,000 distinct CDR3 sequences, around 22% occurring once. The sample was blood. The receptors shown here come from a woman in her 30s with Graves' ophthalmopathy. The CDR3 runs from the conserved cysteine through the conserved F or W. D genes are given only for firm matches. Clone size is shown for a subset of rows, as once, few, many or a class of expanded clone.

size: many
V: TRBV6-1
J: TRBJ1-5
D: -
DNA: TGTGCCAGCAGTGAATTTTGGGTCCCTCAGCCCCAGCATTTT
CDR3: CASSEFWVPQPQHF

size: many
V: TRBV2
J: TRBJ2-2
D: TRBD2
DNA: TGTGCCAGCGGGGGGGTGGGGATCGGCACCGGGGAGCTGTTTTTT
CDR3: CASGGVGIGTGELFF

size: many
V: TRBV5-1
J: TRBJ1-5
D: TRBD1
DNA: TGCGCCAGCAGCTTGACGGGACAGGACAATCAGCCCCAGCATTTT
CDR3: CASSLTGQDNQPQHF

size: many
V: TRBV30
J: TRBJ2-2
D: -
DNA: TGTGCCTGGAGTCGACGGCGGGCGAACACCGGGGAGCTGTTTTTT
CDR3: CAWSRRRANTGELFF

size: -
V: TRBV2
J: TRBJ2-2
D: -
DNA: TGTGCCAGCAGTGAATATATGCGGAACACCGGGGAGCTGTTTTTT
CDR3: CASSEYMRNTGELFF

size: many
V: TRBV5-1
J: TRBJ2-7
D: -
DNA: TGCGCCAGCTCAACACCCGGACACGCATACGAGCAGTACTTC
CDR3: CASSTPGHAYEQYF

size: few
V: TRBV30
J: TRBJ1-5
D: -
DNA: TGTGCCTGGAGTGTAGGGGAGGGGGGGCGCGGTCAGCCCCAGCATTTT
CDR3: CAWSVGEGGRGQPQHF

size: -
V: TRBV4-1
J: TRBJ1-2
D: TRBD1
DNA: TGCGCCAGCAGCCGGGGACAGGGGGCGCTTGGCTATGGCTACACCTTC
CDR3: CASSRGQGALGYGYTF

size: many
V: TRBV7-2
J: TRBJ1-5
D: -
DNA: TGTGCCAGCAGCTTAGCGCGCACAGCTCTTAACAATCAGCCCCAGCATTTT
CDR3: CASSLARTALNNQPQHF

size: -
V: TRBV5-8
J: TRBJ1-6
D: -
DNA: TGTGCCAGCAGCTTCGGGGGGGAGTCACCCCTCCACTTT
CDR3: CASSFGGESPLHF

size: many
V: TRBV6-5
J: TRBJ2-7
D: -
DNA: TGTGCCAGCAGTTACGGACCAGACTGGGACTCCTACGAGCAGTACTTC
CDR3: CASSYGPDWDSYEQYF

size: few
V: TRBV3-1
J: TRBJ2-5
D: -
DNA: TGTGCCAGCAGCCAAGGTGGCTTACTGGAGACCCAGTACTTC
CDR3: CASSQGGLLETQYF

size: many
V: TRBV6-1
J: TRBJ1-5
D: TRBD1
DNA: TGTGCCAGCAGGGCTGGACAGGGTTTCAATCAGCCCCAGCATTTT
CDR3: CASRAGQGFNQPQHF

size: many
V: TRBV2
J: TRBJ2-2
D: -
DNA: TGTGCCAGCAGGGCGGACAGGAACACCGGGGAGCTGTTTTTT
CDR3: CASRADRNTGELFF

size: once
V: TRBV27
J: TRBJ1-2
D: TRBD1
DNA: TGTGCCAGCAGTTCCACAGGGGGCGCCCACTATGGCTACACCTTC
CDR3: CASSSTGGAHYGYTF

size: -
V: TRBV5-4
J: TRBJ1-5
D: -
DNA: TGTGCCAGCAGCTTGGCGTTCTCGCAGGGGCTTAATCAGCCCCAGCATTTT
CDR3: CASSLAFSQGLNQPQHF

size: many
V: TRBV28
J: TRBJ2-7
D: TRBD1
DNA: TGTGCCAGCAGTTTAGGACAGGGCAGCCACGAGCAGTACTTC
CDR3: CASSLGQGSHEQYF

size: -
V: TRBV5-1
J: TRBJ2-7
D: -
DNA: TGCGCCAGCAGCTTGGACCCCTTGGGACCAACCATCTACGAGCAGTACTTC
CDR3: CASSLDPLGPTIYEQYF

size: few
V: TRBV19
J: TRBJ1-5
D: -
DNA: TGTGCCAGTAGTACCTCCACGAATAGCAATCAGCCCCAGCATTTT
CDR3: CASSTSTNSNQPQHF

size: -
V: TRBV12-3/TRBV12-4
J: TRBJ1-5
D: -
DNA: TGTGCCAGCAGTACCATTAAATTAGGCGATAGCAATCAGCCCCAGCATTTT
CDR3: CASSTIKLGDSNQPQHF

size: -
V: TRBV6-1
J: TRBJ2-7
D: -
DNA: TGTGCCAGCAGTGATAGTCGTTTGTACGAGCAGTACTTC
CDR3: CASSDSRLYEQYF

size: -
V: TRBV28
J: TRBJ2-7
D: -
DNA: TGTGCCAGCGGGTTCAGGAGCTCCTACGAGCAGTACTTC
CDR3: CASGFRSSYEQYF

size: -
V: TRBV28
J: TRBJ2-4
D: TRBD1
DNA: TGTGCCAGCAGTTTACCCTACAGGGGAGACATTCAGTACTTC
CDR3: CASSLPYRGDIQYF

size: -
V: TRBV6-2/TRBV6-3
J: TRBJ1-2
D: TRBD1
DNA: TGTGCCAGCGTGCCGACAGGGTTATTTTTAGGCTACACCTTC
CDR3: CASVPTGLFLGYTF

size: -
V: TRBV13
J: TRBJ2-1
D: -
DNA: TGTGCCAGCAGCTTAGGTACTATTGACAATGAGCAGTTCTTC
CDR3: CASSLGTIDNEQFF

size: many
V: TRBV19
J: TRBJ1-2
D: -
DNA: TGTGCCAGTAGTATGGTGGGTAACTATGGCTACACCTTC
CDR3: CASSMVGNYGYTF

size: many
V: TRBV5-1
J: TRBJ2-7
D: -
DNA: TGCGCCAGCAGCTTGAATGCACGGGACTGGAGCTCCTACGAGCAGTACTTC
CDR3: CASSLNARDWSSYEQYF

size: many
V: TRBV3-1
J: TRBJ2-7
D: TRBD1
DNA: TGTGCCAGCAGCCCGGACAGGGAAGGCGAGCAGTACTTC
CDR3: CASSPDREGEQYF

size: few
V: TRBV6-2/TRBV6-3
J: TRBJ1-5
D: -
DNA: TGTGCCAGCAGTTACGGAGCCCTATCGTCGGATCAGCCCCAGCATTTT
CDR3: CASSYGALSSDQPQHF

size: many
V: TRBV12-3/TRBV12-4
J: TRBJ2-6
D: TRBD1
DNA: TGTGCCAGCAGCACCGACAGGGCTGGGGCCAACGTCCTGACTTTC
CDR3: CASSTDRAGANVLTF

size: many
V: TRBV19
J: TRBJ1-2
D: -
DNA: TGTGCCAGTACGTCCGCGGAATTCTATGGCTACACCTTC
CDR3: CASTSAEFYGYTF

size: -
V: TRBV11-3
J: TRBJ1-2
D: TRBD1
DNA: TGTGCCAGCAGCCTTAGCCCCGGACAGGACTATGGCTACACCTTC
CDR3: CASSLSPGQDYGYTF

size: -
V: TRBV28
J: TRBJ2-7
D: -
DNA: TGTGCCAGCAGTGGTCCCGGGGTCTACGAGCAGTACTTC
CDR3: CASSGPGVYEQYF

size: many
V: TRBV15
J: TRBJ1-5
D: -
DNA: TGTGCCACCAGCAGAGATCATATGAACCTTAGCAATCAGCCCCAGCATTTT
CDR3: CATSRDHMNLSNQPQHF

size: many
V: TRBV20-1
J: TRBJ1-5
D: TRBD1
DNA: TGCAGTGCTAGAGATAACCAGGGGGCTAGGGATCAGCCCCAGCATTTT
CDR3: CSARDNQGARDQPQHF

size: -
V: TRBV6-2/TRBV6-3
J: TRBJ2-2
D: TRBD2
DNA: TGTGCCAGCAGTTACGAACTAGCGGGGCCGAACACCGGGGAGCTGTTTTTT
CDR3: CASSYELAGPNTGELFF

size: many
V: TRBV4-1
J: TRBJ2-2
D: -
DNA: TGCGCCAGCAGCCAAGATCTGAGTGGGGGGGCGCCCGGGGAGCTGTTTTTT
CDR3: CASSQDLSGGAPGELFF

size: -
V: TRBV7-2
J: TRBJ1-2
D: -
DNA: TGTGCCAGCAGCCACGACAGCCTGACGAGTGGCTACACCTTC
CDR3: CASSHDSLTSGYTF

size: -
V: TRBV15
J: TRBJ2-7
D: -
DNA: TGTGCCACCAGCAGAGGCAGCAGCCACGAGCAGTACTTC
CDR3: CATSRGSSHEQYF

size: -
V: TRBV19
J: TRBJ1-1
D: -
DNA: TGTGCCAGTAGTAACGGGATGAACACTGAAGCTTTCTTT
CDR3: CASSNGMNTEAFF

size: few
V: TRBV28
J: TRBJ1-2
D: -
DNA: TGTGCCAGCAGTCCTCCGTTACAGGGAGACTATGGCTACACCTTC
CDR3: CASSPPLQGDYGYTF

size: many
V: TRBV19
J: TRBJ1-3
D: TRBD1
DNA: TGTGCCAGCAGGACAGGGGGCTTCTCTGGAAACACCATATATTTT
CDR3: CASRTGGFSGNTIYF

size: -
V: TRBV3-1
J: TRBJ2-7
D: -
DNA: TGTGCTAGCAGCCAAGATTACCGACTAGACCCTTACGAGCAGTACTTC
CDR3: CASSQDYRLDPYEQYF

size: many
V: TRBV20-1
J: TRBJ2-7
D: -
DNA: TGCAGTGCTGGGAGCCTTCTTTCCTACGAGCAGTACTTC
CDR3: CSAGSLLSYEQYF

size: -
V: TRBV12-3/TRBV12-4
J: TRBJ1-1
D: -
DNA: TGTGCCAGCAGTCGCGGGGAGGCTGAAGCTTTCTTT
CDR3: CASSRGEAEAFF

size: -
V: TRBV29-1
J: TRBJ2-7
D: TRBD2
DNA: TGCAGCGTTGTTGTGTGGGAGGGCCCCTACGAGCAGTACTTC
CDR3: CSVVVWEGPYEQYF

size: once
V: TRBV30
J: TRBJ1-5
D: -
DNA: TGTGCCTGGGCGGGCTGGGGGCAGCCCCAGCATTTT
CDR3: CAWAGWGQPQHF

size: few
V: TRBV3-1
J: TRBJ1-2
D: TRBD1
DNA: TGTGCCAGCAGCCAAACTGACAGGGTCCCGATTGGCTACACCTTC
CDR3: CASSQTDRVPIGYTF

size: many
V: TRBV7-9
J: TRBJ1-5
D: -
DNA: TGTGCCAGCGCCCGGGGAAGTAGGGATCAGCCCCAGCATTTT
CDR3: CASARGSRDQPQHF

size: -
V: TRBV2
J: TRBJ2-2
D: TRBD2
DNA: TGTGCCAGCAGTGGATCACTAGCGGGGGTTGGCGGGGAGCTGTTTTTT
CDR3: CASSGSLAGVGGELFF

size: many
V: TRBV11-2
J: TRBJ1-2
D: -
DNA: TGTGCCAGCAGCCTGACGCGGACAGCTAACTATGGCCACACCTTC
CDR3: CASSLTRTANYGHTF

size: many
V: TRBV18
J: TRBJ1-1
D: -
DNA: TGTGCCAGCTCACTTAACCTAGGGAACACTGAAGCTTTCTTT
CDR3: CASSLNLGNTEAFF

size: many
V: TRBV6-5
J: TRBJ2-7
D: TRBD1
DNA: TGTGCCAGCAGTTACTATGGACAGGCCTACGAGCAGTACTTC
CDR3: CASSYYGQAYEQYF

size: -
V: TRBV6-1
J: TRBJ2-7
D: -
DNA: TGTGCCAGCAGTAGGCCCCCAACAGGGTTCACCTACGAGCAGTACTTC
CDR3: CASSRPPTGFTYEQYF

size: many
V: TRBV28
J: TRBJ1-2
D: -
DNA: TGTGCCAGCAGTTTTTTTCGAGGGGCGAGGGGCTACACCTTC
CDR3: CASSFFRGARGYTF

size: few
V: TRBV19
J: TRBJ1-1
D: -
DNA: TGTGCCAGTGGACCGGGGAGCACTGAAGCTTTCTTT
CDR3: CASGPGSTEAFF

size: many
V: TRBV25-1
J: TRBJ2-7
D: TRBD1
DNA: TGTGCCAGCAGTGGGAACAGGGGGCAGTACGAGCAGTACTTC
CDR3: CASSGNRGQYEQYF

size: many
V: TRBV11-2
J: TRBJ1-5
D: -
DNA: TGTGCCAGCAGCCGGAGTAGCAATCAGCCCCAGCATTTT
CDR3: CASSRSSNQPQHF

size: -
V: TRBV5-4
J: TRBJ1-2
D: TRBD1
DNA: TGTGCCAGCAGCTTGTCATCGGGACAGGGCAGGGACTACACCTTC
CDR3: CASSLSSGQGRDYTF